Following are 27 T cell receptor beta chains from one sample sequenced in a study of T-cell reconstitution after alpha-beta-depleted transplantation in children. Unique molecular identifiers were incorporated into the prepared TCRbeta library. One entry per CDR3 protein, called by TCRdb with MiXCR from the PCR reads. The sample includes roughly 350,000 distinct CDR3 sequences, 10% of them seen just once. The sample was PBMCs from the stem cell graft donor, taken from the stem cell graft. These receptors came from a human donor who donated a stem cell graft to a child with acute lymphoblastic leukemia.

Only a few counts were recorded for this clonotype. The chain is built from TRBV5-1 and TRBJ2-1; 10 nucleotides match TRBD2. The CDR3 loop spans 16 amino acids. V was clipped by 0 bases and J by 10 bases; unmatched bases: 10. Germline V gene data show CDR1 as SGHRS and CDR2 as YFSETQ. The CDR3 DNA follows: TGCGCCAGCAGCTTGGCGCTAGCGGGAGAATTCCGCGAGCAGTTCTTC. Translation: CASSLALAGEFREQFF.

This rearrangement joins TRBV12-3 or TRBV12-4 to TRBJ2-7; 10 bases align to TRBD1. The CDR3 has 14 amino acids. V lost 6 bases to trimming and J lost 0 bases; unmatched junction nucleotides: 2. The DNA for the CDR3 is TGTGCCAGCAGCCGACAGGGGGCCTCCTACGAGCAGTACTTC. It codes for CASSRQGASYEQYF.

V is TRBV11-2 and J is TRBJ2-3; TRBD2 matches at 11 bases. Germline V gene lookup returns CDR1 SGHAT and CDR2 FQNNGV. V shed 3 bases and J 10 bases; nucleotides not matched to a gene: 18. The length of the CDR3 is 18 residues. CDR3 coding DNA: TGTGCCAGCAGCTTTTCAGATCAAGTAGCGGGAGGGCTCTATGCGCAGTATTTT. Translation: CASSFSDQVAGGLYAQYF.

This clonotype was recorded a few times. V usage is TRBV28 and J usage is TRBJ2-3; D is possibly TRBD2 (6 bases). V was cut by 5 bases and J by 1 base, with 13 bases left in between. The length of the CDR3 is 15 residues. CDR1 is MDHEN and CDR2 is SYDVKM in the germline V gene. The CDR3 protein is CASSGRGLRTDTQYF. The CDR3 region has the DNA TGTGCCAGCAGTGGGCGGGGCTTGCGCACAGATACGCAGTATTTT.

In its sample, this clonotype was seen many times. CDR3 residues: CATREGNTIYF. In DNA form, the CDR3 reads TGTGCCACCAGAGAGGGAAACACCATATATTTT. The chain joins TRBV15 to TRBJ1-3; D call uncertain. CDR1 is LNHNV, CDR2 YYDKDF, per germline (reference sequence). The CDR3 sequence is 11 residues long. V was clipped by 6 bases and J by 4 bases, with 4 bases between them. Full variable domain (outside the CDR3, taken from reference TRBV15 and TRBJ1-3): DAMVIQNPRYQVTQFGKPVTLSCSQTLNHNVMYWYQQKSSQAPKLLFHYYDKDFNNEADTPDNFQSRRPNTSFCFLDIRSPGLGDTAMYLCATREGNTIYFGEGSWLTVV.

The CDR3 sequence is CSGGTANEQFF. Written as DNA, the CDR3 is TGCAGCGGTGGGACAGCGAATGAGCAGTTCTTC. This rearrangement joins TRBV29-1 to TRBJ2-1, with 7 nucleotides matching TRBD1. CDR3 length: 11 residues. J gave up 7 bases and V 7 bases, and 4 bases lay outside the gene matches. Germline lookup yields CDR1 SQVTM and CDR2 ANQGSEA.

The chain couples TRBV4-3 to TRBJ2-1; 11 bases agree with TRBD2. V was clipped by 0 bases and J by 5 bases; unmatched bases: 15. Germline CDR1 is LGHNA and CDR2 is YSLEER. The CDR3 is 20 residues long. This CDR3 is CASSQDLWGLAGGTNNEQFF. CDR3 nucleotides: TGCGCCAGCAGCCAAGATCTTTGGGGGCTAGCGGGAGGAACAAACAATGAGCAGTTCTTC.

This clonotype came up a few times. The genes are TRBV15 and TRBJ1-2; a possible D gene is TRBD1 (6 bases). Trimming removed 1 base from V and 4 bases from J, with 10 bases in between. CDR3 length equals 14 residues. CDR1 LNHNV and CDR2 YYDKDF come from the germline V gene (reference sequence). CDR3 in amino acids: CATSRARGGYGYTF. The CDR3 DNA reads TGTGCCACCAGCAGAGCTAGGGGGGGCTATGGCTACACCTTC.

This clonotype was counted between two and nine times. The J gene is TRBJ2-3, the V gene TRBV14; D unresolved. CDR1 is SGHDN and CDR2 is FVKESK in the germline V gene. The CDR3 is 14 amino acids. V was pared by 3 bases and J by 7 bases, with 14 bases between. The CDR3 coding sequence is TGTGCCAGCAGCCATGTCGGCTTGGGAAATACGCAGTATTTT. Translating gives CASSHVGLGNTQYF.

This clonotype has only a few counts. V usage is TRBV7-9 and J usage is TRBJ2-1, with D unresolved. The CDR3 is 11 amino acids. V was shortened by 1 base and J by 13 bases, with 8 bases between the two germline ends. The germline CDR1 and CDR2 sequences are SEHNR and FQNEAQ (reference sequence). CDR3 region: CASSLGSGQFF. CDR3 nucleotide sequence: TGTGCCAGCAGCTTAGGATCGGGCCAGTTCTTC.

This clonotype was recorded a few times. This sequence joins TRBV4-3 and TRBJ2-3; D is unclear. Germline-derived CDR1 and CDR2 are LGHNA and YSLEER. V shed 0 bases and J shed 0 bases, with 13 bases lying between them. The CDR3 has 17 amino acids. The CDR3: CASSQDTPRVSTDTQYF. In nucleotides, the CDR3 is TGCGCCAGCAGCCAAGATACCCCTAGAGTTAGCACAGATACGCAGTATTTT.

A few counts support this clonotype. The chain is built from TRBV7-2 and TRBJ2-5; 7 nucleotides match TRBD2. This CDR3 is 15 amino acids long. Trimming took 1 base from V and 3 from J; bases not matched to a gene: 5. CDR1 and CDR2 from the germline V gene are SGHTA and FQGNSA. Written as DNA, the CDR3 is TGTGCCAGCAGCTTAGTTGGCGGGAGTAAAGAGACCCAGTACTTC. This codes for CASSLVGGSKETQYF.

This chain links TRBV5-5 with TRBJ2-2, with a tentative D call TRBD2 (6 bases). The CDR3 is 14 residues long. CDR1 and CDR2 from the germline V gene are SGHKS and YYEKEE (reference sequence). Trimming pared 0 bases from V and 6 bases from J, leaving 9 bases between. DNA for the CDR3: TGTGCCAGCAGCTTGGAGCGGGCGTCCGGGGAGCTGTTTTTT. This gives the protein CASSLERASGELFF. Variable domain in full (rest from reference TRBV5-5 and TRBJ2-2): DAGVTQSPTHLIKTRGQQVTLRCSPISGHKSVSWYQQVLGQGPQFIFQYYEKEERGRGNFPDRFSARQFPNYSSELNVNALLLGDSALYLCASSLERASGELFFGEGSRLTVL.

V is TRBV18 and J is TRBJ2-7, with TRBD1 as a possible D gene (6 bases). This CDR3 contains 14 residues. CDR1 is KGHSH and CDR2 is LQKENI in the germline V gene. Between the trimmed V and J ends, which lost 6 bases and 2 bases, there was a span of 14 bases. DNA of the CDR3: TGTGCCAGCTCGACCACGACAGGCACCTACGAGCAGTACTTC. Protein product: CASSTTTGTYEQYF.

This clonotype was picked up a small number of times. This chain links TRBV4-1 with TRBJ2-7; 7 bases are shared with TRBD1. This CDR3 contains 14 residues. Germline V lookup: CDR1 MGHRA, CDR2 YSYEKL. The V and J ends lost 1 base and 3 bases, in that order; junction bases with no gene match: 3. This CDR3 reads CASSQVRDSYEQYF. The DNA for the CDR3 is TGCGCCAGCAGCCAAGTGAGGGACAGCTACGAGCAGTACTTC.

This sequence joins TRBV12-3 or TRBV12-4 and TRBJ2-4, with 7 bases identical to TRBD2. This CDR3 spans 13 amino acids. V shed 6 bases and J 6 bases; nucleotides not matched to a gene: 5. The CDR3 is CASSPGGTNIQYF. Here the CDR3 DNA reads TGTGCCAGCAGCCCGGGGGGAACAAACATTCAGTACTTC.

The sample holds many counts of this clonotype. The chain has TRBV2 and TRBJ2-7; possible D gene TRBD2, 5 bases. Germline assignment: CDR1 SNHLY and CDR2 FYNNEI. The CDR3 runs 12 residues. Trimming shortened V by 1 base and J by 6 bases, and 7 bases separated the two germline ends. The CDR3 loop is CASSEGGREQYF. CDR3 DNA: TGTGCCAGCAGTGAAGGAGGGCGCGAGCAGTACTTC.

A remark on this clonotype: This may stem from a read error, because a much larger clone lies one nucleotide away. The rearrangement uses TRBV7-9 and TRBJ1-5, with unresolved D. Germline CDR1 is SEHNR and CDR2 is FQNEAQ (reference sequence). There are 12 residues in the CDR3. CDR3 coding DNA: TGTGCCAGCGGCTTAGATAATCAGCCCCAGCATTTT. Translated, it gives CASGLDNQPQHF.

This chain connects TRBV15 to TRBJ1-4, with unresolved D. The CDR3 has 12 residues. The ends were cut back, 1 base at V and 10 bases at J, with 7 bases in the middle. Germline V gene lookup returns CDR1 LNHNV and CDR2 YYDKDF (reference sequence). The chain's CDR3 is CATSRVEGKLFF. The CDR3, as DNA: TGTGCCACCAGCAGAGTGGAGGGAAAACTGTTTTTT.

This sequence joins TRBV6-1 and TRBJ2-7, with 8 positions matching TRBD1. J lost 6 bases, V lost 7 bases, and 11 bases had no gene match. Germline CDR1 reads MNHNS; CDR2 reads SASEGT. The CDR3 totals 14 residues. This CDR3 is CASKEGTGPLEQYF. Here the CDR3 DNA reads TGTGCCAGCAAAGAAGGGACAGGTCCTCTCGAGCAGTACTTC.

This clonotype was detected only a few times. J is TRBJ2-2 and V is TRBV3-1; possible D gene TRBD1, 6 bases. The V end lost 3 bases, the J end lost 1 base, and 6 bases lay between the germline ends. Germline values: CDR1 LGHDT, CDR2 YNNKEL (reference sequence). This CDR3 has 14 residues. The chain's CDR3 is CASSQTGNTGELFF. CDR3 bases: TGTGCCAGCAGCCAGACAGGGAACACCGGGGAGCTGTTTTTT.

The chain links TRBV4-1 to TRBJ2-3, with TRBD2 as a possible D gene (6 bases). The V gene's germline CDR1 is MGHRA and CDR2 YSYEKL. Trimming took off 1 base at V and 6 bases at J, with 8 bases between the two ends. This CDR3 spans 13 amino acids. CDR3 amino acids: CASSQASGDTQYF. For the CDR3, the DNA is TGCGCCAGCAGCCAAGCCAGCGGGGATACGCAGTATTTT.

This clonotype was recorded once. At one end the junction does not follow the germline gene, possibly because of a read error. The CDR3 nucleotides are TGTGCCCTCCGACAGGGCCACTTC. This translates into CALRQGHF. V and J are TRBV2 and TRBJ2-7, with TRBD1 identical over 7 bases. The V gene's germline CDR1 is SNHLY and CDR2 FYNNEI. This CDR3 region has 8 residues.

The CDR3: CASSQGAELRVQETQYF. Written as DNA, the CDR3 is TGCGCCAGCAGCCAAGGGGCAGAGTTACGGGTGCAAGAGACCCAGTACTTC. The chain recombines TRBV4-1 with TRBJ2-5; D remains unclear. The germline V and J ends were trimmed by 1 base and 2 bases, with 17 bases remaining between them. Germline loops: CDR1 MGHRA, CDR2 YSYEKL. The CDR3 extends over 17 amino acids.

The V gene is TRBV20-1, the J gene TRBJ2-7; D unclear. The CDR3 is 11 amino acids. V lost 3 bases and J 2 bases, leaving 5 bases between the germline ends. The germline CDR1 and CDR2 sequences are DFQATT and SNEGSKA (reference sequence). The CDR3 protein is CSARTPYEQYF. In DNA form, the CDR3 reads TGCAGTGCTAGGACTCCCTACGAGCAGTACTTC.

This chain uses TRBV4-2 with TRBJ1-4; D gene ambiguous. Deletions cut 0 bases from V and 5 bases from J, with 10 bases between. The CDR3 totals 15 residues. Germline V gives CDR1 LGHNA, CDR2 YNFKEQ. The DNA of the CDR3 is TGTGCCAGCAGCCAAGAAGTGGTGATAAATGAAAAACTGTTTTTT. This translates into CASSQEVVINEKLFF.

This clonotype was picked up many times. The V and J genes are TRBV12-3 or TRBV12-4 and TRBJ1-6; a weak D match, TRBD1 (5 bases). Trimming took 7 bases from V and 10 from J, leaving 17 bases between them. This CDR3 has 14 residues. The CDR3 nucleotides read TGTGCCAGCACAACCCCGGGGACCGGATCACCCCTCCACTTT. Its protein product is CASTTPGTGSPLHF.